This is a list of T cell receptor beta chains from one sample in a study of cytomegalovirus exposure and HLA in healthy donors. Data came from immunoSEQ multiplex PCR; TCRdb stores just in-frame clones and leaves some out. The repertoire consists of under 200,000 clones, with about four fifths occurring once and the leading ten covering roughly 1.5%. The sequenced sample consisted of PBMCs. These receptors were taken from a woman under 30 in good health and CMV-seronegative. Both conserved end residues are part of each CDR3. D genes are given only for firm matches. Rows may omit the clone size; those that give it use once, few, many or a size class.

d_call j_call clone_size v_call cdr3_aa cdr3_nt
TRBD2 TRBJ2-1 - TRBV7-2 CASSSSGTLGDNEQFF TGTGCCAGCAGCTCGAGCGGGACCTTGGGAGACAATGAGCAGTTCTTC
TRBD1 TRBJ2-7 - TRBV5-1 CASSSLNRDRAYEQYF TGCGCCAGCAGCTCGCTTAACCGGGACAGAGCCTACGAGCAGTACTTC
TRBD1 TRBJ1-3 once TRBV5-4 CASSFLDRASGNTIYF TGTGCCAGCAGCTTCTTGGACAGGGCCTCTGGAAACACCATATATTTT
- TRBJ2-7 - TRBV7-2 CASSEGRRGPEQYF TGTGCCAGCAGCGAGGGCAGGCGGGGACCCGAGCAGTACTTC
- TRBJ2-3 - TRBV5-6 CASSPIGSTGDTQYF TGTGCCAGCAGCCCGATTGGTTCCACGGGAGATACGCAGTATTTT
TRBD2 TRBJ2-1 few TRBV10-1 CASSLGLGSEQFF TGCGCCAGCAGCCTGGGACTAGGGAGCGAGCAGTTCTTC
- TRBJ1-2 - TRBV13 CASSQTGVRGYGYTF TGTGCCAGCAGCCAGACAGGCGTACGGGGCTATGGCTACACCTTC
- TRBJ2-5 - TRBV29-1 CSVRQPQETQYF TGCAGCGTTCGACAGCCCCAAGAGACCCAGTACTTC
- TRBJ2-1 - TRBV13 CASRGGREPYNEQFF TGTGCCAGCAGGGGGGGGCGGGAGCCCTACAATGAGCAGTTCTTC
- TRBJ1-2 - TRBV7-9 CSSSLAFRGANYYGYTF TGTTCCAGCAGCTTAGCTTTCCGGGGGGCGAACTACTATGGCTACACCTTC
- TRBJ2-1 - TRBV29-1 CSVEGSRDEQFF TGCAGCGTTGAAGGTTCCCGGGATGAGCAGTTCTTC
- TRBJ1-4 few TRBV5-1 CASSLGAATNEKLFF TGCGCCAGCAGCTTGGGGGCAGCAACTAATGAAAAACTGTTTTTT
TRBD1 TRBJ2-4 - TRBV9 CASSAAGFGTGGSGNIQYF TGTGCCAGCAGCGCAGCCGGATTTGGGACAGGGGGCTCGGGAAACATTCAGTACTTC
TRBD2 TRBJ2-1 - TRBV5-1 CASSSGTSSYNEQFF TGCGCCAGCAGCTCCGGGACTAGCTCCTACAATGAGCAGTTCTTC
- TRBJ2-5 - TRBV4-1 CASSPLLSGLQETQYF TGCGCCAGCAGCCCACTACTGAGCGGGCTCCAAGAGACCCAGTACTTC
- TRBJ2-2 once TRBV2 CASSVQENTGELFF TGTGCCAGCAGTGTCCAGGAGAACACCGGGGAGCTGTTTTTT